This T cell receptor beta chain was profiled in a study of cytomegalovirus exposure and HLA in healthy donors. Study-wide findings and caveats: In a later analysis, more than 15,000 TCR beta sequences were associated with HLA alleles at 0.05 false discovery rate.

The PCR contained 60 Vbeta and 13 Jbeta primers. Profiled with immunoSEQ multiplex PCR; TCRdb holds only in-frame clones, not every one. The sample includes roughly 160,000 clones, about 80% of them seen just once. For this clone: Its antigen is still unknown.

There are 15 residues in the CDR3. The germline V gene has CDR1 SGDLS and CDR2 YYNGEE. Trimming at V came to 0 bases and at J to 6 bases, leaving 3 bases not matched to a gene. The sequenced material came from PBMCs. The chain couples TRBV9 to TRBJ1-6; 7 bases agree with TRBD1. This receptor was identified in a woman aged 45-65 years in good health and CMV-seropositive. In DNA, the CDR3 is TGTGCCAGCAGCGTAGGAGGGGGCGGTAATTCACCCCTCCACTTT. Its translation: CASSVGGGGNSPLHF.